Listed here are 20 T cell receptor beta chains from one sample, sequenced in a study of cytomegalovirus exposure and HLA in healthy donors. 13 Jbeta primers and 60 Vbeta primers were used for the PCR. Using immunoSEQ multiplex PCR, the repertoire was profiled, and TCRdb retains in-frame clones only, with some absent. The table records tens of thousands of clones, around 76% of them present only once. Sequenced input: PBMCs. These receptors came from a man aged 30 to 39 in good health and CMV-seronegative.

CDR3 loop: CASCRDSQETQYF. The CDR3 nucleotides read TGTGCCAGCTGCCGGGACAGCCAAGAGACCCAGTACTTC. The V call is TRBV2, the J call TRBJ2-5; 7 bases map to TRBD1. Germline V gene sequence: CDR1 SNHLY, CDR2 FYNNEI. V lost 8 bases to trimming and J lost 1 base; unmatched junction nucleotides: 4. This CDR3 region has 13 residues.

The chain links TRBV29-1 to TRBJ1-2, with D unresolved. CDR1 is SQVTM, CDR2 ANQGSEA, per germline. CDR3 length: 12 residues. The V end was cut by 4 bases, the J end by 3 bases, with 9 bases between. CDR3 sequence reads: CSVARLDYGYTF. The CDR3 DNA is TGCAGCGTTGCTCGACTCGACTATGGCTACACCTTC.

This chain joins TRBV27 and TRBJ2-7, with 9 nucleotides matching TRBD1. The CDR3 is made up of 14 amino acids. Trimming removed 3 bases from V and 1 base from J; junction bases left unmatched: 1. Germline assignment: CDR1 MNHEY and CDR2 SMNVEV (reference sequence). The DNA of the CDR3 is TGTGCCAGCAGTTTCGGGACAGGGTCCTACGAGCAGTACTTC. It specifies CASSFGTGSYEQYF.

As regards this clone: The same CDR3 also results from other DNA sequences found in this sample. The gene calls are TRBV5-1 and TRBJ1-2, with D maybe TRBD1 (5 bases). CDR1 and CDR2 (germline): SGHRS, YFSETQ. The V and J ends lost 2 bases and 2 bases respectively, with 7 bases between them. CDR3 length: 13 amino acids. CDR3 sequence: CASSLDSNYGYTF. CDR3 coding DNA: TGCGCCAGCAGCTTAGACAGCAACTATGGCTACACCTTC.

V is TRBV10-3 and J is TRBJ1-1, with TRBD1 identical over 8 bases. J was trimmed by 1 base and V by 5 bases; bases with no gene match: 3. Germline V gene lookup returns CDR1 ENHRY and CDR2 SYGVKD. The CDR3 loop spans 14 amino acids. The CDR3 coding sequence is TGTGCCATCAGTTTGGACAGGGAGAACACTGAAGCTTTCTTT. This codes for CAISLDRENTEAFF.

This chain joins TRBV27 and TRBJ1-2; 7 bases align to TRBD1. Looked up from germline, CDR1 is MNHEY and CDR2 is SMNVEV (reference sequence). The V gene end was trimmed by 10 bases and the J gene end by 4 bases; junction bases not matched to a gene: 21. The CDR3 contains 17 residues. The CDR3 loop is CATLKRRGPGQTYGYTF. In nucleotides, the CDR3 is TGTGCCACCCTGAAACGGAGGGGACCGGGACAGACCTATGGCTACACCTTC.

This clone has only one observation. This sequence joins TRBV5-1 and TRBJ1-1; TRBD1 might be the D (5 bases). This CDR3 is built from 16 residues. Germline V gene sequence: CDR1 SGHRS, CDR2 YFSETQ. V shed 4 bases and J shed 0 bases, with 16 bases lying between them. The CDR3 reads CASSPRQSYMNTEAFF. The DNA of the CDR3 is TGCGCCAGCAGCCCTAGACAGTCATATATGAACACTGAAGCTTTCTTT.

This sequence joins TRBV18 and TRBJ1-3; the D is unclear. The CDR3 totals 14 residues. CDR1 and CDR2 from the germline V gene are KGHSH and LQKENI. The germline V and J ends were trimmed by 4 bases and 0 bases, with 7 bases remaining between them. Here the CDR3 reads CASSLTRSGNTIYF. The CDR3 DNA reads TGTGCCAGCTCACTTACACGCTCTGGAAACACCATATATTTT.

The sample holds one count of this clone. The V gene is TRBV7-9, the J gene TRBJ1-1; D is undetermined. Looked up from germline, CDR1 is SEHNR and CDR2 is FQNEAQ (reference sequence). The V end lost 1 base, the J end lost 2 bases, and 5 bases lay between the germline ends. CDR3 size: 13 residues. This CDR3 reads CASSLGKNTEAFF. In nucleotides, the CDR3 is TGTGCCAGCAGCTTAGGTAAAAACACTGAAGCTTTCTTT.

V usage is TRBV7-3 and J usage is TRBJ1-1, with D maybe TRBD1 (6 bases). Trimming stripped 5 bases from V and 6 bases from J, with 16 bases between. This CDR3 comprises 14 residues. Germline lookup yields CDR1 SGHTA and CDR2 FQGTGA. In DNA, the CDR3 is TGTGCCAGCAGCCCCAAGGGGGGGTCCCCTGAAGCTTTCTTT. Its translation: CASSPKGGSPEAFF.

This sequence joins TRBV7-9 and TRBJ1-1; TRBD1 aligns across 8 bases. The V gene's germline CDR1 is SEHNR and CDR2 FQNEAQ (reference sequence). With V trimmed by 5 bases and J by 7 bases, 12 bases remained unmatched. The CDR3 extends over 15 amino acids. In DNA form, the CDR3 reads TGTGCCAGCAGCATACAGGGGGTTGGGGGGAGTGAAGCTTTCTTT. Translating gives CASSIQGVGGSEAFF.

In the case of this clone: It is unclear where the CDR3 begins or ends on the DNA, so no DNA is shown, and the CDR3 is as TCRdb lists it. The V gene is TRBV7-9, the J gene TRBJ2-1; TRBD2 reflects the table's D call only, with no check against the DNA. The CDR3 totals 15 residues, both ends included. CDR1 SEHNR and CDR2 FQNEAQ come from the germline V gene (reference sequence). The CDR3 spells CASSFGSGSYNEQFF.

This clone was detected a few times. The rearrangement uses TRBV28 and TRBJ2-7, with 10 bases matching TRBD2. Trimming removed 5 bases from V and 3 bases from J; junction bases left unmatched: 7. Looked up from germline, CDR1 is MDHEN and CDR2 is SYDVKM. The CDR3 extends over 15 amino acids. The CDR3 protein is CASSLAGASSYEQYF. In nucleotides, the CDR3 is TGTGCCAGCAGTCTAGCGGGGGCGTCGAGCTACGAGCAGTACTTC.

This clone has only one observation. The gene calls are TRBV6-5 and TRBJ1-5; the match to TRBD1 covers 7 bases. The germline V gene encodes CDR1 MNHEY and CDR2 SVGAGI. There are 15 residues in the CDR3. Trimming cost V 6 bases and J 4 bases; bases outside gene matches: 9. The CDR3 reads CASRNEGAGNQPQHF. The CDR3 DNA reads TGTGCCAGCAGAAATGAGGGGGCAGGTAATCAGCCCCAGCATTTT.

The rearrangement joins TRBV10-2 to TRBJ2-1, with TRBD2 as a possible D gene (6 bases). Germline V gene lookup returns CDR1 WSHSY and CDR2 SAAADI. Trimming left V 2 bases short and J 9 bases short, with 8 bases between. This CDR3 comprises 12 residues. This CDR3 is CASSEGRGEQFF. DNA of the CDR3: TGCGCCAGCAGTGAGGGGCGGGGTGAGCAGTTCTTC.

The rearrangement joins TRBV6-5 to TRBJ1-6, with TRBD1 as a possible D gene (5 bases). Germline V gene lookup returns CDR1 MNHEY and CDR2 SVGAGI. This CDR3 contains 16 residues. Trimming left V 4 bases short and J 2 bases short, with 12 bases between. The CDR3 region has the DNA TGTGCCAGCAGTTGGGGGACGGGGGCCTATAATTCACCCCTCCACTTT. It specifies CASSWGTGAYNSPLHF.

V and J are TRBV2 and TRBJ1-2; TRBD1 is a possible D gene (5 bases). Germline lookup yields CDR1 SNHLY and CDR2 FYNNEI. The CDR3 length is 13 residues. The V gene lost 3 bases and the J gene lost 7 bases, with 12 bases spanning the gap. The CDR3 is CASSDIRQGGYTF. The DNA of the CDR3 is TGTGCCAGCAGTGATATCCGGCAGGGTGGCTACACCTTC.

The V gene is TRBV11-2, the J gene TRBJ1-2; D gene ambiguous. Germline V gene sequence: CDR1 SGHAT, CDR2 FQNNGV. Deletions cut 5 bases from V and 2 bases from J, with 12 bases between. This CDR3 spans 14 amino acids. The CDR3 nucleotides are TGTGCCAGCAGCCTGGGTCGCGGGAACTATGGCTACACCTTC. This sequence encodes CASSLGRGNYGYTF.

The chain employs TRBV9 and TRBJ1-2; a possible D gene is TRBD1 (5 bases). Trimming left V 3 bases short and J 1 base short, with 10 bases between. The germline V gene encodes CDR1 SGDLS and CDR2 YYNGEE. This CDR3 contains 14 residues. In nucleotides, the CDR3 is TGTGCCAGCAGCGGGGCAGGGAATAACTATGGCTACACCTTC. Protein sequence: CASSGAGNNYGYTF.

This chain links TRBV19 with TRBJ1-2, with 9 bases that match TRBD1. The CDR3 loop spans 14 amino acids. J gave up 8 bases and V 5 bases, and 9 bases lay outside the gene matches. Germline lookup yields CDR1 LNHDA and CDR2 SQIVND (reference sequence). The CDR3 region has the DNA TGTGCCAGTAGTCCTCGGGACAGGGCGGGGGGCTACACCTTC. It codes for CASSPRDRAGGYTF. Full variable domain (outside the CDR3, taken from reference TRBV19 and TRBJ1-2): DGGITQSPKYLFRKEGQNVTLSCEQNLNHDAMYWYRQDPGQGLRLIYYSQIVNDFQKGDIAEGYSVSREKKESFPLTVTSAQKNPTAFYLCASSPRDRAGGYTFGSGTRLTVV.